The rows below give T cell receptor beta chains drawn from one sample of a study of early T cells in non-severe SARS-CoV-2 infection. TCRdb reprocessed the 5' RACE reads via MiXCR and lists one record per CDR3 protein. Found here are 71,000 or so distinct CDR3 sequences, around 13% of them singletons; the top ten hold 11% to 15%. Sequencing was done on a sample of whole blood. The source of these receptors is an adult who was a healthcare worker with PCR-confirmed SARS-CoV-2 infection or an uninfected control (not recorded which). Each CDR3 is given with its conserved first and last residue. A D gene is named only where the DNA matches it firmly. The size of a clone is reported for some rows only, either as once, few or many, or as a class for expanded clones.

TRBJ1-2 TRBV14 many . CASSQVYGSYGYTF TGTGCCAGCAGCCAAGTGTACGGAAGCTATGGCTACACCTTC
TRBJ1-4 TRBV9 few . CASSAGPAREKLFF TGTGCCAGCAGCGCGGGACCCGCACGCGAAAAACTGTTTTTT
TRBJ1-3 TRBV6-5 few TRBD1 CASSYWGQGSGNTIYF TGTGCCAGCAGTTACTGGGGACAGGGGTCTGGAAACACCATATATTTT
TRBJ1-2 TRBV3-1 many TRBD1 CASSFRQGDGYTF TGTGCCAGCAGCTTCAGACAGGGTGATGGCTACACCTTC
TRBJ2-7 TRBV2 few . CASSGGPWGEQYF TGTGCCAGCAGCGGGGGACCTTGGGGCGAGCAGTACTTC
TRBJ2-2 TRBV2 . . CASGGTVSGELFF TGTGCCAGCGGGGGGACAGTGAGCGGGGAGCTGTTTTTT
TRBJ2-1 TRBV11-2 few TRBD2 CASSLEGVLAGGTYNEQFF TGTGCCAGCAGCTTAGAAGGGGTCCTAGCGGGGGGCACCTACAATGAGCAGTTCTTC
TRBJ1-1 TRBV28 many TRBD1 CASSLDRGPGNTEAFF TGTGCCAGCAGTTTAGACAGGGGGCCGGGGAACACTGAAGCTTTCTTT
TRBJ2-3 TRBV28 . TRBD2 CASSLGLAGGLRRSDTQYF TGTGCCAGCAGTTTAGGACTAGCGGGGGGGCTAAGGAGGTCAGATACGCAGTATTTT
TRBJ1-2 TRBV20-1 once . CSAPAQGSYGYTF TGCAGTGCTCCCGCTCAAGGGAGCTATGGCTACACCTTC
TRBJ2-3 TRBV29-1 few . CSVSGASDTQYF TGCAGCGTTTCTGGGGCATCAGATACGCAGTATTTT
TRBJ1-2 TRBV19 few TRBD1 CASSMVGQAPNYGYTF TGTGCCAGTAGTATGGTAGGACAGGCCCCCAACTATGGCTACACCTTC
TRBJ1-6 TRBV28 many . CASSPTPVSYNSPLHF TGTGCCAGCAGTCCTACCCCAGTTTCCTATAATTCACCCCTCCACTTT
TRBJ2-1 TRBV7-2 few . CASNPGPPGGVEFF TGTGCCAGCAACCCGGGCCCCCCGGGGGGCGTCGAGTTCTTC
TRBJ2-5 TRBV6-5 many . CASSPPGRSLGTQYF TGTGCCAGCAGCCCACCGGGACGATCTTTAGGGACCCAGTACTTC
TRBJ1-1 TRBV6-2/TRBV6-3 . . CASSLRGTEAFF TGTGCCAGCAGTTTACGAGGCACTGAAGCTTTCTTT
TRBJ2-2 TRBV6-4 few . CASSEDTTTGELFF TGTGCCAGCAGTGAGGACACTACCACCGGGGAGCTGTTTTTT
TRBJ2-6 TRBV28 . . CASSLPPDDRANVLTF TGTGCCAGCAGCCTCCCCCCCGACGACAGGGCCAACGTCCTGACTTTC
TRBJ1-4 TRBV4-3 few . CASSQVKGRNEKLFF TGCGCCAGCAGCCAAGTTAAGGGACGTAATGAAAAACTGTTTTTT
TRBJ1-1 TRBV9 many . CASSVRSANTEAFF TGTGCCAGCAGCGTACGCTCGGCGAACACTGAAGCTTTCTTT
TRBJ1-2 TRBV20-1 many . CSANLGRRGHGGYTF TGCAGTGCCAACCTAGGCCGCAGGGGACATGGCGGCTACACCTTC
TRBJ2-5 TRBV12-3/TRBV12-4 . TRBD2 CASRKGASGGETQYF TGTGCCAGCAGGAAGGGGGCTAGCGGGGGCGAGACCCAGTACTTC
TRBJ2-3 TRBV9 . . CASSVDGNTQYF TGTGCCAGCAGCGTAGATGGAAATACGCAGTATTTT
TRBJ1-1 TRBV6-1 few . CASSEEWRDTEAFF TGTGCCAGCAGTGAGGAATGGAGGGACACTGAAGCTTTCTTT
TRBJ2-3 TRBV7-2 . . CATRGEWGQLTDTQYF TGTGCCACTCGGGGGGAGTGGGGACAACTCACAGATACGCAGTATTTT
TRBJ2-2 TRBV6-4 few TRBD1 CASSSSSGTENTGELFF TGTGCCAGCAGCTCATCGTCCGGGACAGAAAACACCGGGGAGCTGTTTTTT
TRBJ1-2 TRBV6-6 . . CASRGTPAYGYTF TGTGCCAGCAGAGGGACTCCTGCCTATGGCTACACCTTC
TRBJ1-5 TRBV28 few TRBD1 CASSLTGSRNQPQHF TGTGCCAGCAGTTTGACAGGGAGTCGCAATCAGCCCCAGCATTTT
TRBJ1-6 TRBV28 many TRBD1 CASNDRTGLNSPLHF TGTGCCAGCAACGACCGGACAGGGCTTAATTCACCCCTCCACTTT
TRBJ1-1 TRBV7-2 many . CASSKTDSNTEAFF TGTGCCAGCAGTAAGACAGATTCGAACACTGAAGCTTTCTTT
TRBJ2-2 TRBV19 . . CASSIGGGELFF TGTGCCAGTAGTATAGGGGGAGGGGAGCTGTTTTTT
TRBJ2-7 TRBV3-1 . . CASSQEAQAYEQYF TGTGCCAGCAGCCAAGAAGCTCAGGCCTACGAGCAGTACTTC
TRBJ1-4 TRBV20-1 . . CSASRAEEMKNCFF .
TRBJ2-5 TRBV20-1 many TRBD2 CSARDEGLAGLGTQYF TGCAGTGCTAGAGATGAAGGACTAGCGGGGCTAGGGACCCAGTACTTC
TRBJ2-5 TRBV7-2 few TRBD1 CASSLDRGRETQYF TGTGCCAGCAGCTTGGACAGGGGGCGTGAGACCCAGTACTTC
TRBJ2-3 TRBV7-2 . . CASSSNGGGPQYF TGTGCCAGCAGCTCTAATGGGGGGGGCCCGCAGTATTTT
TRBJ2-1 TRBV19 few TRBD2 CASRAGVNYNEQFF TGTGCCAGCAGAGCGGGGGTCAATTACAATGAGCAGTTCTTC
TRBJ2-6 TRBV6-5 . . CASSYGSGANVLTF TGTGCCAGCAGTTACGGCTCCGGGGCCAACGTCCTGACTTTC
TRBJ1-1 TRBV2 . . CASSEVSGSRREAFF TGTGCCAGCAGTGAAGTAAGTGGGTCTCGGCGTGAAGCTTTCTTT
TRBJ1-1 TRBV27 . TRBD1 CASSTGGVRGTEAFF TGTGCCAGCAGTACAGGGGGCGTAAGGGGCACTGAAGCTTTCTTT
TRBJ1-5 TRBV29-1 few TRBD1 CSAGQADQPQHF TGCAGCGCCGGACAGGCCGATCAGCCCCAGCATTTT
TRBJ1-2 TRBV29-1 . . CSVEQGKGTF TGCAGCGTTGAACAGGGAAAAGGCACCTTC
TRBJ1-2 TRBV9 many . CASSAGFKDYTF TGTGCCAGCAGCGCAGGATTCAAGGACTACACCTTC
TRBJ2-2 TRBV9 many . CASSVVGRELFF TGTGCCAGCAGCGTAGTAGGAAGGGAGCTGTTTTTT
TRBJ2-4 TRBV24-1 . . CATSDFKELAKNIQYF TGTGCCACCAGTGATTTTAAGGAACTAGCCAAAAACATTCAGTACTTC
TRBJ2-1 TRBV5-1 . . CASSLAWADYSYNEQFF TGCGCCAGCAGCTTGGCCTGGGCAGACTACTCCTACAATGAGCAGTTCTTC
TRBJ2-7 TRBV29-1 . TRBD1 CSVVDRGLSSYEQYF TGCAGCGTTGTGGACAGGGGCCTGAGCTCCTACGAGCAGTACTTC
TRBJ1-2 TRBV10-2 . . CASSGGPNYGYTF TGCGCCAGCAGTGGAGGCCCTAACTATGGCTACACCTTC
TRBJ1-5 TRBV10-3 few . CAISESETTYSNQPQHF TGTGCCATCAGTGAGTCAGAGACTACCTATAGCAATCAGCCCCAGCATTTT
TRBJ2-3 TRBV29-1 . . CSVEEQADTQYF TGCAGCGTTGAAGAACAGGCCGATACGCAGTATTTT
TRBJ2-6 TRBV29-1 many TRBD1 CSVAMGQPSGANVLTF TGCAGCGTTGCGATGGGACAGCCCTCTGGGGCCAACGTCCTGACTTTC
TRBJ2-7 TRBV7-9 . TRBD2 CASSAGTSGAAYEQYF TGTGCCAGCAGCGCCGGGACTAGCGGGGCTGCCTACGAGCAGTACTTC
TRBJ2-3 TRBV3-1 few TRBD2 CASSLWTSGRDTQYF TGTGCCAGCAGCCTTTGGACTAGCGGGAGAGATACGCAGTATTTT
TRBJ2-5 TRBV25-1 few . CASSELYIGGVQETQYF TGTGCCAGCAGTGAATTGTACATCGGCGGGGTCCAAGAGACCCAGTACTTC
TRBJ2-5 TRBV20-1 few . CSARGTRRGETQYF TGCAGTGCTAGGGGGACGAGGAGGGGAGAGACCCAGTACTTC
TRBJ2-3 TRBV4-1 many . CASSRVGPKTDTQYF TGCGCCAGCAGCAGGGTCGGACCTAAGACAGATACGCAGTATTTT
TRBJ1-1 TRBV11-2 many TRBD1 CASSEIQGAGAFF TGTGCCAGCAGCGAGATACAGGGGGCTGGGGCTTTCTTT
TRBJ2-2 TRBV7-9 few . CVSSLARTGELFF TGTGTCAGCAGCTTAGCGCGCACCGGGGAGCTGTTTTTT
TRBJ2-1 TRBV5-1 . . CASSHQDLSYNEQFF TGCGCCAGCAGCCATCAAGATCTCTCCTACAATGAGCAGTTCTTC
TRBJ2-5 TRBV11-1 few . CASSFRSQVETQYF TGTGCCAGCAGCTTTAGGTCCCAAGTGGAGACCCAGTACTTC